This TCR beta chain was captured in a study of cytomegalovirus exposure and HLA in healthy donors. At the level of the study: In an early release, HLA-typed donors contributed tens of millions of unique TCR sequences.

The CDR3 is made up of 11 amino acids. Trimming shortened V by 4 bases and J by 6 bases, and 6 bases separated the two germline ends. Germline V gives CDR1 MDHEN, CDR2 SYDVKM. Worth noting for this clone: The antigen is undetermined.

Regarding the study as a whole: Clonal expansion was found to be greater in HLA-associated TCR beta chains than in equally common others in a later analysis. The study listed 150 to 200 cytomegalovirus-associated TCR beta chains. The availability of immune exposure information extended only to CMV serostatus.

Researchers ran the PCR with 60 Vbeta and 13 Jbeta primers. The protocol was immunoSEQ multiplex PCR, while the TCRdb copy is restricted to in-frame clones and leaves out a portion. The sample contains roughly 86,000 clones, roughly 60% of which appear only once. The rearrangement links TRBV28 to TRBJ1-2; a possible D gene is TRBD1 (6 bases). This receptor was obtained from a woman aged 50 to 65 in good health and CMV-seropositive. The specimen was PBMCs. The CDR3 sequence: CASSYRDGYTF. As DNA, the CDR3 is TGTGCCAGCAGTTACAGGGATGGCTACACCTTC.